The 20 T cell receptor beta chains presented below share a single source sample, sequenced in a study of shared clonotypes between healthy human individuals. Profiled with immunoSEQ multiplex PCR; TCRdb holds only in-frame clones, not every one. The sample holds about 1.1 million clones, about 80% seen once. The sequencing input was memory CD4+ T cells from PBMCs. Subset denoted: CD45RA-negative fraction. The receptors shown here come from a man between 18 and 29 years old in good health. Some clones in this sample may be carry-over from other donors' samples.

The rearrangement links TRBV2 to TRBJ1-1; D is unresolved. Per germline, CDR1 SNHLY and CDR2 FYNNEI. The CDR3 covers 13 residues. V was shortened by 10 bases and J by 0 bases, with 12 bases between the two germline ends. The CDR3 region is CATEDGMNTEAFF. The CDR3 DNA sequence: TGTGCCACAGAGGACGGAATGAACACTGAAGCTTTCTTT.

The chain recombines TRBV5-1 with TRBJ2-1; D is possibly TRBD2 (6 bases). This CDR3 has 14 amino acids. CDR1 SGHRS and CDR2 YFSETQ come from the germline V gene. Trimming cost V 4 bases and J 7 bases, with 15 bases left between them. This chain's CDR3 is CASSETSSLNEQFF. The CDR3 nucleotides are TGCGCCAGCAGCGAGACTAGTAGCTTGAATGAGCAGTTCTTC.

This clone showed up many times. The chain uses TRBV6-5 and TRBJ2-7, with D maybe TRBD2 (6 bases). The V end was cut by 6 bases, the J end by 4 bases, with 19 bases between. CDR1 and CDR2 from the germline V gene are MNHEY and SVGAGI. CDR3 size: 15 residues. CDR3 sequence: CASSPTRELRYEQYF. The CDR3 bases are TGTGCCAGCAGCCCTACGCGGGAATTAAGATACGAGCAGTACTTC.

The chain couples TRBV5-6 to TRBJ2-2; D possibly matches TRBD1 or TRBD2 (5 bases each). Germline CDR1 is SGHDT and CDR2 is YYEEEE. Trimming shortened V by 6 bases and J by 0 bases, and 9 bases separated the two germline ends. This CDR3 is built from 14 residues. CDR3 nucleotide sequence: TGTGCCAGCACCCGGGGACCGAACACCGGGGAGCTGTTTTTT. It codes for CASTRGPNTGELFF.

V and J are TRBV18 and TRBJ1-3, with 8 positions matching TRBD1. This CDR3 spans 15 amino acids. The junction had 3 bases not matched to a gene; V was cut back by 3 bases and J by 2 bases. CDR1 KGHSH and CDR2 LQKENI come from the germline V gene. CDR3 in amino acids: CASSPADRAGNTIYF. The CDR3 nucleotides are TGTGCCAGCTCACCGGCGGACAGGGCTGGAAACACCATATATTTT.

The CDR3: CSGSRGNEQYF. The CDR3 region has the DNA TGCAGTGGGAGCAGGGGGAACGAGCAGTACTTC. The V gene is TRBV29-1, the J gene TRBJ2-7; 7 bases align to TRBD1. This CDR3 region has 11 residues. CDR1 is SQVTM and CDR2 is ANQGSEA in the germline V gene.

The chain recombines TRBV27 with TRBJ2-1; no clear D. The V end was cut by 6 bases, the J end by 4 bases, with 16 bases between. The CDR3 spans 15 residues. Germline V gene lookup returns CDR1 MNHEY and CDR2 SMNVEV (reference sequence). This CDR3 reads CASRRDSGSYNEQFF. The CDR3 DNA is TGTGCCAGCAGACGAGACTCAGGCAGTTACAATGAGCAGTTCTTC.

Here the CDR3 DNA reads TGTGCCAGCAGAGACAGACAGGGTAGGGTGTCCGGGGAGCTGTTTTTT. Translated: CASRDRQGRVSGELFF. The chain uses TRBV2 and TRBJ2-2; 7 bases agree with TRBD1. This CDR3 is 16 amino acids long. Germline loops: CDR1 SNHLY, CDR2 FYNNEI. With V trimmed by 6 bases and J by 6 bases, 13 bases remained unmatched.

CDR3 in DNA: TGTGCCAGCACCTTCGCCGGTAGCTCCTACAATGAGCAGTTCTTC. The encoded protein is CASTFAGSSYNEQFF. This sequence joins TRBV7-2 and TRBJ2-1; no clear D. Trimming pared 7 bases from V and 0 bases from J, leaving 13 bases between. Germline-derived CDR1 and CDR2 are SGHTA and FQGNSA. CDR3 size: 15 residues. The full variable domain, completed using reference TRBV7-2 and TRBJ2-1, is GAGVSQSPSNKVTEKGKDVELRCDPISGHTALYWYRQSLGQGLEFLIYFQGNSAPDKSGLPSDRFSAERTGGSVSTLTIQRTQQEDSAVYLCASTFAGSSYNEQFFGPGTRLTVL.

The genes are TRBV5-4 and TRBJ1-1; D is unresolved. The V and J ends lost 0 bases and 1 base respectively, with 7 bases between them. CDR1 and CDR2 from the germline V gene are SGHNT and YYREEE (reference sequence). The CDR3 is made up of 14 amino acids. The CDR3 DNA sequence: TGTGCCAGCAGCTTGGATTGGGAGAACACTGAAGCTTTCTTT. Its protein product is CASSLDWENTEAFF. Filled out from reference TRBV5-4 and TRBJ1-1, the complete variable domain reads ETGVTQSPTHLIKTRGQQVTLRCSSQSGHNTVSWYQQALGQGPQFIFQYYREEENGRGNFPPRFSGLQFPNYSSELNVNALELDDSALYLCASSLDWENTEAFFGQGTRLTVV.

In this sample, this clone turned up a few times. This could be a read error, since a much larger clone is one nucleotide away. The identical CDR3 is also encoded by other nucleotide sequences in the sample. This chain uses TRBV2 with TRBJ1-5, with TRBD1 identical over 7 bases. Germline lookup yields CDR1 SNHLY and CDR2 FYNNEI. CDR3 length: 14 amino acids. The ends lost 4 bases at V and 2 bases at J; junction bases unmatched: 2. The CDR3 bases are TGTGCCAGCAGTGGGACAGGCGGCAATCAGCCCCAGCATTTT. Its translation is CASSGTGGNQPQHF. Variable domain in full (rest from reference TRBV2 and TRBJ1-5): EPEVTQTPSHQVTQMGQEVILRCVPISNHLYFYWYRQILGQKVEFLVSFYNNEISEKSEIFDDQFSVERPDGSNFTLKIRSTKLEDSAMYFCASSGTGGNQPQHFGDGTRLSIL.

The CDR3 DNA follows: TGTGCCAGCAGCTCGCCGACGAGGCATTTT. It encodes CASSSPTRHF. J is TRBJ1-5 and V is TRBV7-8; D call uncertain. Germline V gene sequence: CDR1 SGHVS, CDR2 FQNEAQ. The length of the CDR3 is 10 residues. The germline V and J ends were trimmed by 4 bases and 15 bases, with 10 bases remaining between them.

The J gene is TRBJ1-2, the V gene TRBV5-1; 7 nucleotides agree with TRBD1. Germline V lookup: CDR1 SGHRS, CDR2 YFSETQ. The V segment lost 3 bases and the J segment 0 bases; nucleotides outside the gene matches: 5. This CDR3 region has 15 residues. CDR3 nucleotides: TGCGCCAGCAGCTCAGCAGGGGGAGCTAACTATGGCTACACCTTC. It yields the protein CASSSAGGANYGYTF.

As regards this clone: A read error may account for a junction end that differs from germline. V gene TRBV5-6 combines with J gene TRBJ2-3; D gene ambiguous. The CDR3 covers 14 residues. Germline V gene data show CDR1 as SGHDT and CDR2 as YYEEEE. The CDR3 here is CASTLAWAGDTQYF. As DNA, the CDR3 is TGTGCCAGCACCTTGGCCTGGGCTGGAGATACGCAGTATTTT. Based on the CDR3 plus reference TRBV5-6 and TRBJ2-3, the full variable domain is DAGVTQSPTHLIKTRGQQVTLRCSPKSGHDTVSWYQQALGQGPQFIFQYYEEEERQRGNFPDRFSGHQFPNYSSELNVNALLLGDSALYLCASTLAWAGDTQYFGPGTRLTVL.

The rearrangement uses TRBV28 and TRBJ2-6, with a tentative D call TRBD1 (6 bases). The CDR3 extends over 16 amino acids. The V gene lost 2 bases and the J gene lost 0 bases, with 8 bases spanning the gap. Germline assignment: CDR1 MDHEN and CDR2 SYDVKM. CDR3 sequence (DNA): TGTGCCAGCAGTTTAGGGACAAACTCTGGGGCCAACGTCCTGACTTTC. Protein sequence: CASSLGTNSGANVLTF. The full variable domain, with the rest looked up from reference TRBV28 and TRBJ2-6, is DVKVTQSSRYLVKRTGEKVFLECVQDMDHENMFWYRQDPGLGLRLIYFSYDVKMKEKGDIPEGYSVSREKKERFSLILESASTNQTSMYLCASSLGTNSGANVLTFGAGSRLTVL.

V and J are TRBV9 and TRBJ2-7; tentative D call: TRBD1 (6 bases). CDR1 and CDR2 from the germline V gene are SGDLS and YYNGEE. This CDR3 spans 18 amino acids. V was shortened by 4 bases and J by 5 bases, with 28 bases between the two germline ends. The CDR3 sequence: CASSPSLTYRVGLNEQYF. CDR3 bases: TGTGCCAGCAGCCCAAGCTTGACATACAGGGTGGGGCTGAACGAGCAGTACTTC.

J is TRBJ1-5 and V is TRBV7-8; tentative D call: TRBD1 (6 bases). V lost 5 bases, J lost 3 bases, and 11 bases lay in between. CDR1 is SGHVS and CDR2 is FQNEAQ in the germline V gene. CDR3 length: 14 amino acids. In DNA form, the CDR3 reads TGTGCCAGCAGCGCACAGGGATTCAATCAGCCCCAGCATTTT. This sequence encodes CASSAQGFNQPQHF.

As regards this clone: Other DNA sequences from this sample encode an identical CDR3 as well. The gene calls are TRBV5-1 and TRBJ2-7; D not certain. The CDR3 covers 11 residues. CDR1 and CDR2 (germline): SGHRS, YFSETQ. Trimming took 3 bases from V and 4 from J, leaving 5 bases between them. The CDR3 coding sequence is TGCGCCAGCAGCTCCCAGTACGAGCAGTACTTC. Translating it yields CASSSQYEQYF.

This clone has only a few counts. At one boundary the junction diverges from the germline segment, which might be a read error. The V gene is TRBV4-3, the J gene TRBJ2-3; weak D call: TRBD2 (7 bases). Per germline, CDR1 LGHNA and CDR2 YSLEER. This CDR3 has 14 amino acids. The CDR3 loop reads CASRQGGDTDTQYF. The CDR3 nucleotides are TGCGCCAGCAGGCAAGGGGGGGACACAGATACGCAGTATTTT.

The chain couples TRBV19 to TRBJ2-3; the D gene is possibly TRBD1 (5 bases). This CDR3 has 15 amino acids. The ends were cut back, 7 bases at V and 4 bases at J, with 18 bases in the middle. CDR1 and CDR2 (germline): LNHDA, SQIVND (reference sequence). The CDR3 region is CASTPARVVADTQYF. In DNA form, the CDR3 reads TGTGCCAGTACCCCCGCCAGGGTAGTAGCAGATACGCAGTATTTT.